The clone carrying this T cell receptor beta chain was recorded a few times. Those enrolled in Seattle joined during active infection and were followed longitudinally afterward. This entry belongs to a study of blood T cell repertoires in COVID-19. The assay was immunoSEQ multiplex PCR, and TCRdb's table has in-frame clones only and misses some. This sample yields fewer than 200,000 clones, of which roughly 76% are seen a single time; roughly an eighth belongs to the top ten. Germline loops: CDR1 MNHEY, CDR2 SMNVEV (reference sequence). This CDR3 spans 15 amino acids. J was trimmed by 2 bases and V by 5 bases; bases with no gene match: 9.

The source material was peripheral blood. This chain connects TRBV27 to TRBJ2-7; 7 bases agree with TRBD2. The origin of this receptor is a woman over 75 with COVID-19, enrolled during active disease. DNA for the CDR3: TGTGCCAGCAGTCCCCGATCGGGGGGAGCCTACGAGCAGTACTTC. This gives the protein CASSPRSGGAYEQYF.